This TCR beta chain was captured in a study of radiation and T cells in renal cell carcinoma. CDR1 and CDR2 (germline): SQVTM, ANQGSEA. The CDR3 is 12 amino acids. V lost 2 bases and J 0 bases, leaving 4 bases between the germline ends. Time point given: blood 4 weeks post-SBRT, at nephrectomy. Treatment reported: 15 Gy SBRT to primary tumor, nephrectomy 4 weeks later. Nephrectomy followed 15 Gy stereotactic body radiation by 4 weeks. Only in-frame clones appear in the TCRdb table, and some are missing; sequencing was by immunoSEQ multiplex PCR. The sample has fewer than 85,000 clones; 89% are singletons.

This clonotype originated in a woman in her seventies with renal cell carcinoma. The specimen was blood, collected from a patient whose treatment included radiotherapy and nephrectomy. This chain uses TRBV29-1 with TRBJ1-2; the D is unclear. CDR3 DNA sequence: TGCAGCGTTGAACTACCTAACTATGGCTACACCTTC. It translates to CSVELPNYGYTF.